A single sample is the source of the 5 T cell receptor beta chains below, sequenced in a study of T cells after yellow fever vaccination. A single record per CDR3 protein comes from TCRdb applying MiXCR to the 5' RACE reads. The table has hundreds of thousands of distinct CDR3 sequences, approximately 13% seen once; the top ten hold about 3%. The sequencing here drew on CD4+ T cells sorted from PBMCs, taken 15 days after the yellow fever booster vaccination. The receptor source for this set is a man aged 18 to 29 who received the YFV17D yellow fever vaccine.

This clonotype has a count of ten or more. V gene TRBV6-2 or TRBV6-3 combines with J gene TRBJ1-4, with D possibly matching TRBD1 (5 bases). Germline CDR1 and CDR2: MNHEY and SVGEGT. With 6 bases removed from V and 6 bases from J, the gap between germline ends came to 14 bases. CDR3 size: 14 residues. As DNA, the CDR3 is TGTGCCAGCAGACCTTTTGGAGGGGATGAAAAACTGTTTTTT. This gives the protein CASRPFGGDEKLFF.

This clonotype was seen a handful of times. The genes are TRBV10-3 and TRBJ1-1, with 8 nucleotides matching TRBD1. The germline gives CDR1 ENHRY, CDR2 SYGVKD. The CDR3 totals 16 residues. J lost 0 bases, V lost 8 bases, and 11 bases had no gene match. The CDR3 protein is CAIGGQGGDMNTEAFF. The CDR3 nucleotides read TGTGCCATCGGTGGACAGGGAGGTGATATGAACACTGAAGCTTTCTTT.

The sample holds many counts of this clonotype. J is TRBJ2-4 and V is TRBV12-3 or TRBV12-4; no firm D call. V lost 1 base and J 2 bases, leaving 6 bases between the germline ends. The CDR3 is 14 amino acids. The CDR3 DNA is TGTGCCAGCAGTTTAGGGCAGTCCAAAAACATTCAGTACTTC. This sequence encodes CASSLGQSKNIQYF.

The CDR3 DNA reads as TGTGCCAGCACCCTGTTCAACACCGGGGAGCTGTTTTTT. As protein: CASTLFNTGELFF. The chain combines TRBV3-1 with TRBJ2-2; no clear D gene. The germline V gene encodes CDR1 LGHDT and CDR2 YNNKEL (reference sequence). The CDR3 has 13 amino acids. Trimming left V 7 bases short and J 2 bases short, with 8 bases between. The entire variable domain, with the rest obtained from reference TRBV3-1 and TRBJ2-2, is as follows: DTAVSQTPKYLVTQMGNDKSIKCEQNLGHDTMYWYKQDSKKFLKIMFSYNNKELIINETVPNRFSPKSPDKAHLNLHINSLELGDSAVYFCASTLFNTGELFFGEGSRLTVL.

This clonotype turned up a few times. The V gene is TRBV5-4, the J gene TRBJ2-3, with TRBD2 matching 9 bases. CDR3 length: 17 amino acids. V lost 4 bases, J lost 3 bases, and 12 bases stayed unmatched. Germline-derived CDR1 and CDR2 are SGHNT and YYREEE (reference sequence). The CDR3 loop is CASSRYLAGVGTDTQYF. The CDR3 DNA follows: TGTGCCAGCAGCCGCTACTTAGCGGGGGTGGGTACAGATACGCAGTATTTT.